Below, 9 T cell receptor beta chains from the same sample are listed, as sequenced in a study of cytomegalovirus exposure and HLA in healthy donors. The PCR ran on 60 Vbeta and 13 Jbeta primers. Sequencing was performed with immunoSEQ multiplex PCR; in TCRdb, only in-frame clones are kept and a portion is missing. This table has roughly 110,000 clones, 73% appearing once. Sequencing was carried out using PBMCs. The receptors shown here come from a man aged 25-45 years in good health and CMV-seronegative.

The chain joins TRBV2 to TRBJ2-3; possible D gene TRBD1, 7 bases. Germline assignment: CDR1 SNHLY and CDR2 FYNNEI. V lost 4 bases, J lost 4 bases, and 18 bases lay in between. The CDR3 is 16 amino acids. The CDR3 is CASSGGGLGGADTQYF. The CDR3 DNA reads TGTGCCAGCAGTGGAGGGGGCCTCGGGGGCGCAGATACGCAGTATTTT.

Points on this clone: A read error may account for a junction end that differs from germline. The V and J genes are TRBV7-9 and TRBJ2-3; weak D call: TRBD1 (5 bases). The CDR3 consists of 16 residues. Germline V gene data show CDR1 as SEHNR and CDR2 as FQNEAQ (reference sequence). The CDR3 sequence is CSSSLPLGPHRDTQYF. The CDR3 DNA reads TGTTCCAGCAGCTTACCCCTCGGCCCCCACAGGGATACGCAGTATTTT.

V usage is TRBV18 and J usage is TRBJ2-1; TRBD1 aligns across 9 bases. The CDR3 is 16 residues long. Trimming removed 1 base from V and 6 bases from J; junction bases left unmatched: 7. Germline V gene data show CDR1 as KGHSH and CDR2 as LQKENI. The CDR3 loop reads CASSPRSVGQGNEQFF. The CDR3 nucleotides read TGTGCCAGCTCACCACGGTCCGTGGGACAGGGCAATGAGCAGTTCTTC.

The chain couples TRBV27 to TRBJ1-5, with D uncertain. The CDR3 extends over 13 amino acids. Germline loops: CDR1 MNHEY, CDR2 SMNVEV (reference sequence). Trimming stripped 2 bases from V and 5 bases from J, with 7 bases between. CDR3 in amino acids: CASSLDQDQPQHF. CDR3 bases: TGTGCCAGCAGTTTAGATCAGGATCAGCCCCAGCATTTT.

The gene calls are TRBV4-1 and TRBJ2-2; D may be TRBD1 (6 bases). Trimming shortened V by 1 base and J by 5 bases, and 11 bases separated the two germline ends. CDR3 size: 15 residues. Looked up from germline, CDR1 is MGHRA and CDR2 is YSYEKL. CDR3 bases: TGCGCCAGCAGCCAAGGTACAGGGTTTACCGGGGAGCTGTTTTTT. This encodes CASSQGTGFTGELFF.

The chain recombines TRBV30 with TRBJ1-2, with D possibly matching TRBD1 (6 bases). The CDR3 contains 13 residues. Per germline, CDR1 GTSNPN and CDR2 SVGIG (reference sequence). Trimming pared 7 bases from V and 2 bases from J, leaving 14 bases between. In DNA, the CDR3 is TGTGCCTCTGGGGGGGGGCAGAACTATGGCTACACCTTC. It specifies CASGGGQNYGYTF.

The chain is built from TRBV7-3 and TRBJ2-2; 16 bases are shared with TRBD2. Germline CDR1 and CDR2: SGHTA and FQGTGA. V shed 2 bases, J shed 4 bases, and the junction held 7 bases outside the gene matches. This CDR3 contains 19 residues. CDR3 in DNA: TGTGCCAGCAGCTTAGTGGGACTAGCGGGAGGGCTGACCACCGGGGAGCTGTTTTTT. This sequence encodes CASSLVGLAGGLTTGELFF.

The sample holds a few counts of this clone. The chain's CDR3 is CASIAGGGRVDTQYF. CDR3 sequence (DNA): TGTGCCAGCATAGCGGGAGGGGGGCGCGTAGATACGCAGTATTTT. The chain links TRBV6-1 to TRBJ2-3; TRBD2 matches at 11 bases. This CDR3 spans 15 amino acids. Germline V gene sequence: CDR1 MNHNS, CDR2 SASEGT. Losses at the gene ends were 7 bases for V and 5 bases for J; bases not matched to a gene: 8.

The J gene is TRBJ2-3, the V gene TRBV28; 10 bases map to TRBD1. This CDR3 spans 13 amino acids. Germline V CDR1 and CDR2: MDHEN, SYDVKM. The CDR3 region is CVARDRGTDTQYF. CDR3 nucleotides: TGTGTAGCCCGGGACAGGGGTACAGATACGCAGTATTTT. The entire variable domain, with the rest obtained from reference TRBV28 and TRBJ2-3, is as follows: DVKVTQSSRYLVKRTGEKVFLECVQDMDHENMFWYRQDPGLGLRLIYFSYDVKMKEKGDIPEGYSVSREKKERFSLILESASTNQTSMYLCVARDRGTDTQYFGPGTRLTVL.